These 29 T cell receptor beta chains were sequenced from one sample in a study of T cell responses to AZD1222 COVID-19 vaccine. The method was immunoSEQ multiplex PCR; TCRdb's version includes in-frame clones alone and lacks a portion of them. The table has over 150,000 clones, 85% to 95% seen once. The sample here was peripheral blood, taken 28 days after the second AZD1222 dose. Every receptor here comes from an adult who received the AZD1222 COVID-19 vaccine.

This clone appeared once. The rearrangement joins TRBV12-5 to TRBJ2-3; TRBD1 might be the D (6 bases). The ends were cut back, 5 bases at V and 7 bases at J, with 10 bases in the middle. The CDR3 has 12 amino acids. Per germline, CDR1 LGHNT and CDR2 FRNRAP. The CDR3 DNA sequence: TGTGCTAGTGGTGCGGACAGTAATACGCAGTATTTT. It yields the protein CASGADSNTQYF.

The rearrangement links TRBV7-2 to TRBJ1-3; no reliable D call. The germline V and J ends were trimmed by 4 bases and 2 bases, with 12 bases remaining between them. Looked up from germline, CDR1 is SGHTA and CDR2 is FQGNSA. CDR3 length: 15 amino acids. CDR3 amino acids: CASSSEIAAGNTIYF. The CDR3 bases are TGTGCCAGCAGCTCAGAAATAGCAGCTGGAAACACCATATATTTT.

This chain connects TRBV4-3 to TRBJ2-6; D call uncertain. V was pared by 0 bases and J by 4 bases, with 7 bases between. The CDR3 covers 15 residues. Germline V gives CDR1 LGHNA, CDR2 YSLEER. The CDR3 loop reads CASSQEPSGANVLTF. The CDR3 coding sequence is TGCGCCAGCAGCCAAGAACCGTCCGGGGCCAACGTCCTGACTTTC.

The V gene is TRBV12-3 or TRBV12-4, the J gene TRBJ2-1, with D uncertain. The CDR3 is made up of 12 amino acids. Trimming stripped 1 base from V and 5 bases from J, with 3 bases between. For the CDR3, the DNA is TGTGCCAGCAGTTTAGGCGACAATGAGCAGTTCTTC. Its protein product is CASSLGDNEQFF.

The rearrangement joins TRBV3-1 (or the pseudogene TRBV3-2) to TRBJ2-7; D gene ambiguous. The CDR3 is made up of 14 amino acids. Between the trimmed V and J ends, which lost 6 bases and 7 bases, there was a span of 19 bases. The germline CDR1 and CDR2 sequences are LGHDT and YNNKEL (reference sequence). The CDR3 DNA reads TGTGCCAGCAGTCTCTCAGGACCCAAGGTTGAGCAGTACTTC. This encodes CASSLSGPKVEQYF.

V usage is TRBV2 and J usage is TRBJ2-1, with 9 bases that match TRBD2. Germline trimming cut 6 bases from V and 3 bases from J; bases unmatched to any gene: 3. CDR1 SNHLY and CDR2 FYNNEI come from the germline V gene. The CDR3 covers 14 residues. Here the CDR3 reads CASSLAGHYNEQFF. The CDR3 coding sequence is TGTGCCAGCAGCCTAGCGGGGCACTACAATGAGCAGTTCTTC.

This rearrangement joins TRBV9 to TRBJ1-6; the D is unclear. V was shortened by 3 bases and J by 13 bases, with 11 bases between the two germline ends. The germline V gene has CDR1 SGDLS and CDR2 YYNGEE. The CDR3 consists of 12 residues. DNA for the CDR3: TGTGCCAGCAGCGCCTCCCCGGGGCCCCTCCACTTT. Amino acids: CASSASPGPLHF.

CDR3 amino acids: CAWSRDQPQHF. The CDR3 DNA follows: TGTGCCTGGAGTAGAGATCAGCCCCAGCATTTT. The chain employs TRBV30 and TRBJ1-5; no firm D call. Germline V lookup: CDR1 GTSNPN, CDR2 SVGIG (reference sequence). This CDR3 is 11 amino acids long. Trimming took 2 bases from V and 5 from J, leaving 4 bases between them.

V is TRBV6-6 and J is TRBJ1-5; D is uncertain. V lost 5 bases and J lost 2, with 13 bases in between. CDR3 length: 15 residues. Germline V gene lookup returns CDR1 MNHNY and CDR2 SVGAGI (reference sequence). CDR3 protein: CASSRSPGGNQPQHF. The CDR3 bases are TGTGCCAGCAGTCGATCTCCGGGCGGCAATCAGCCCCAGCATTTT.

V and J are TRBV11-2 and TRBJ2-4; no firm D call. The germline V gene encodes CDR1 SGHAT and CDR2 FQNNGV. V was clipped by 0 bases and J by 5 bases, with 2 bases between them. The CDR3 is made up of 12 amino acids. In nucleotides, the CDR3 is TGTGCCAGCAGCTTAGAAGAAAACATTCAGTACTTC. The encoded protein is CASSLEENIQYF.

The CDR3 is CASSLPPYEQYF. The CDR3 bases are TGTGCCAGCAGCTTGCCCCCCTACGAGCAGTACTTC. The chain links TRBV5-4 to TRBJ2-7; D is unclear. Looked up from germline, CDR1 is SGHNT and CDR2 is YYREEE (reference sequence). The V end was cut by 1 base, the J end by 2 bases, with 4 bases between. This CDR3 is built from 12 residues.

The chain carries TRBV5-8 and TRBJ2-1; no clear D. Germline CDR1 reads SGHTS; CDR2 reads YDEGEE. With 1 base removed from V and 9 bases from J, the gap between germline ends came to 8 bases. The CDR3 totals 12 residues. The CDR3 protein is CASSLYTIEQFF. In nucleotides, the CDR3 is TGTGCCAGCAGCTTGTACACTATTGAGCAGTTCTTC.

The chain links TRBV6-5 to TRBJ1-3; TRBD1 might be the D (5 bases). Germline lookup yields CDR1 MNHEY and CDR2 SVGAGI. The CDR3 totals 13 residues. V was shortened by 8 bases and J by 4 bases, with 12 bases between the two germline ends. CDR3 in amino acids: CASAGTAGNTIYF. The CDR3 DNA reads TGTGCCAGCGCCGGGACGGCAGGAAACACCATATATTTT.

As for this clone: Other DNA variants within this sample encode the same CDR3. V usage is TRBV11-3 and J usage is TRBJ1-1; D gene ambiguous. Trimming took off 4 bases at V and 1 base at J, with 10 bases between the two ends. This CDR3 has 14 amino acids. Germline loops: CDR1 SGHNT, CDR2 YENEEA. CDR3 sequence reads: CASSSGRENTEAFF. The CDR3 DNA reads TGTGCCAGCAGCTCCGGACGGGAGAACACTGAAGCTTTCTTT.

This chain links TRBV15 with TRBJ1-1; D is possibly TRBD1 (6 bases). Trimming took 5 bases from V and 0 from J, leaving 16 bases between them. The CDR3 is 16 residues long. Germline assignment: CDR1 LNHNV and CDR2 YYDKDF (reference sequence). The CDR3 bases are TGTGCCACCAGCCGGGGGGCAGGGCCGATGAACACTGAAGCTTTCTTT. Encoded protein: CATSRGAGPMNTEAFF.

The chain carries TRBV7-8 and TRBJ1-5; possible D gene TRBD1, 5 bases. Looked up from germline, CDR1 is SGHVS and CDR2 is FQNEAQ. V lost 3 bases and J 4 bases, leaving 13 bases between the germline ends. The CDR3 runs 15 residues. DNA for the CDR3: TGTGCCAGCAGCTTCCGGGGCATGGAAAATCAGCCCCAGCATTTT. It is translated as CASSFRGMENQPQHF.

The V and J genes are TRBV21-1 and TRBJ2-3. TRBV21-1 is a listed pseudogene. This CDR3 has 16 residues. The CDR3 protein is CASSTLETSRTDTQYF. CDR3 in DNA: TGTGCCAGCAGCACCCTCGAGACCAGCCGCACAGATACGCAGTATTTT.

V is TRBV4-1 and J is TRBJ1-1, with 8 nucleotides matching TRBD1. The CDR3 extends over 15 amino acids. Germline lookup yields CDR1 MGHRA and CDR2 YSYEKL. V was pared by 6 bases and J by 6 bases, with 12 bases of the junction left unmatched. This CDR3 is CASRSADRDFAEAFF. CDR3 DNA sequence: TGCGCCAGCAGGTCAGCGGACAGGGATTTTGCTGAAGCTTTCTTT.

The CDR3 sequence is CSVPLNTGGNEQFF. The CDR3, as DNA: TGCAGCGTTCCACTAAATACGGGTGGGAATGAGCAGTTCTTC. The chain links TRBV29-1 to TRBJ2-1; D gene unclear. The CDR3 runs to 14 residues. Germline CDR1 SQVTM, CDR2 ANQGSEA. Trimming took 5 bases from V and 7 from J, leaving 18 bases between them.

The CDR3 protein is CASSQVLGFSYNEQFF. DNA of the CDR3: TGTGCCAGCAGCCAAGTGCTGGGGTTCTCCTACAATGAGCAGTTCTTC. The chain employs TRBV3-1 (or the pseudogene TRBV3-2) and TRBJ2-1; D is ambiguous. In germline, CDR1 is LGHDT, CDR2 YNNKEL (reference sequence). V was trimmed by 1 base and J by 0 bases, leaving 10 bases between them. The CDR3 extends over 16 amino acids.

V and J are TRBV6-2 or TRBV6-3 and TRBJ1-5; D possibly corresponds to TRBD1 (6 bases). CDR1 and CDR2 from the germline V gene are MNHEY and SVGEGT. Trimming shortened V by 2 bases and J by 2 bases, and 22 bases separated the two germline ends. CDR3 length equals 19 residues. The CDR3 coding sequence is TGTGCCAGCAGTTACCGCACCTCACAGGGAGGATTGGGCAATCAGCCCCAGCATTTT. This translates into CASSYRTSQGGLGNQPQHF.

For this clone: In the same sample, other DNA sequences code for this CDR3. The chain is built from TRBV12-3 or TRBV12-4 and TRBJ2-7; either TRBD1 or TRBD2 may supply D (5 bases each). The CDR3 has 12 residues. The germline V and J ends were trimmed by 5 bases and 3 bases, with 8 bases remaining between them. The CDR3 spells CASSGTDYEQYF. The DNA for the CDR3 is TGTGCCAGCAGTGGGACGGACTACGAGCAGTACTTC.

The chain employs TRBV7-2 and TRBJ1-1; D call uncertain. CDR1 is SGHTA and CDR2 is FQGNSA in the germline V gene. Trimming removed 1 base at V and 4 bases at J, with 7 bases between. The CDR3 is 13 residues long. The CDR3 DNA sequence: TGTGCCAGCAGCTTAGAAAGGAGCACTGAAGCTTTCTTT. It is translated as CASSLERSTEAFF. Based on the CDR3 plus reference TRBV7-2 and TRBJ1-1, the full variable domain is GAGVSQSPSNKVTEKGKDVELRCDPISGHTALYWYRQSLGQGLEFLIYFQGNSAPDKSGLPSDRFSAERTGGSVSTLTIQRTQQEDSAVYLCASSLERSTEAFFGQGTRLTVV.

This chain uses TRBV28 with TRBJ1-5; TRBD1 matches at 7 bases. CDR1 is MDHEN, CDR2 SYDVKM, per germline. Trimming at V came to 4 bases and at J to 0 bases, leaving 9 bases not matched to a gene. The CDR3 consists of 17 residues. This chain's CDR3 is CASSSGQTYYSNQPQHF. The CDR3 DNA is TGTGCCAGCAGTTCGGGACAGACTTACTATAGCAATCAGCCCCAGCATTTT.

The chain links TRBV5-1 to TRBJ1-6; tentative D call: TRBD1 (5 bases). V shed 1 base and J shed 1 base, with 12 bases lying between them. CDR1 is SGHRS, CDR2 YFSETQ, per germline. The CDR3 runs 17 residues. The CDR3 reads CASSLTGGESYNSPLHF. CDR3 nucleotides: TGCGCCAGCAGCTTGACCGGGGGGGAATCCTATAATTCACCCCTCCACTTT.

The chain links TRBV18 to TRBJ2-4; TRBD2 agrees at 7 bases. CDR1 and CDR2 (germline): KGHSH, LQKENI. The CDR3 is 16 residues long. J was trimmed by 5 bases and V by 2 bases; bases with no gene match: 9. CDR3 DNA: TGTGCCAGCTCACCATGGTCCGGGGGAGGGGAAAACATTCAGTACTTC. Amino acids: CASSPWSGGGENIQYF.

The V call is TRBV2, the J call TRBJ2-7; D is ambiguous. V lost 5 bases and J lost 2, with 13 bases in between. Germline CDR1 is SNHLY and CDR2 is FYNNEI. The CDR3 covers 14 residues. CDR3 in amino acids: CASSQTVHPYEQYF. CDR3 bases: TGTGCCAGCAGTCAAACAGTTCACCCCTACGAGCAGTACTTC. The variable domain in full, with the rest retrieved from reference TRBV2 and TRBJ2-7, is EPEVTQTPSHQVTQMGQEVILRCVPISNHLYFYWYRQILGQKVEFLVSFYNNEISEKSEIFDDQFSVERPDGSNFTLKIRSTKLEDSAMYFCASSQTVHPYEQYFGPGTRLTVT.

The V call is TRBV9, the J call TRBJ2-7, with 9 bases matching TRBD1. The V gene end was trimmed by 0 bases and the J gene end by 3 bases; junction bases not matched to a gene: 4. Germline CDR1 reads SGDLS; CDR2 reads YYNGEE. The CDR3 has 15 residues. The CDR3 reads CASSVGGTGIYEQYF. For the CDR3, the DNA is TGTGCCAGCAGCGTAGGTGGGACAGGGATCTACGAGCAGTACTTC.

The J gene is TRBJ2-1, the V gene TRBV29-1; 8 nucleotides line up with TRBD1. Germline V gene lookup returns CDR1 SQVTM and CDR2 ANQGSEA. The CDR3 extends over 13 amino acids. With V trimmed by 5 bases and J by 5 bases, 5 bases remained unmatched. The CDR3 here is CSVRGQENNEQFF. CDR3 DNA: TGCAGCGTTAGGGGACAGGAGAACAATGAGCAGTTCTTC.